The T cell receptor beta chain under discussion was sequenced for a study of CD8 T cells in Susac syndrome (dated by TCRdb to between 2017 and 2020). With respect to the entire study: Repertoire sequencing was used to test whether CD8+ T cell activation and differentiation in Susac syndrome was antigen driven.

Worth noting for this clonotype: This clone's antigen is unknown. Base qualities were left out, and no much larger clone turns up one base away.

The CDR3 covers 13 residues, taking in both the cysteine and the phenylalanine. The entry retains the CDR3 DNA only, 39 bases that are in frame from base 1. V loses 5 bases, J loses 14 bases, and the germline ends lie 19 bases apart. Peripheral blood CD8+ and CD4+ T cells from healthy donors, Susac syndrome patients and multiple sclerosis patients were profiled using high-throughput TCR beta sequencing. The multiple sclerosis controls were treatment-naive patients who had stable or active relapsing-remitting disease and met the revised McDonald criteria. Bulk CD8+ and CD4+ T cells were purified magnetically by negative isolation, whereas CD8+ TEMRA cells were enriched by FACS. Blood was collected in EDTA tubes and processed within 24 hours, with PBMCs isolated through density gradient centrifugation. PBMCs intended for TCR sequencing were cryopreserved in liquid nitrogen and were subsequently thawed in a 37 degrees C water bath. A purity of at least 90% was achieved for sorted or isolated CD4+, CD8+ and CD8+ TEMRA cells.

RNA was extracted using the RNeasy kit, and about 0.45 to 1 microgram was reverse transcribed with random hexamers. TCR beta CDR3 regions were amplified with the immunoSEQ multiplex PCR assay covering 54 Vbeta and 13 Jbeta segments. PCR amplification bias was corrected by using a synthetic template baseline for primer optimization and computational correction. The paper's data handling went like this. Reads were assigned to V, D and J genes according to IMGT and analyzed in immunoSEQ Analyzer, with only productive sequences retained. To calculate clonality, Shannon entropy was normalized by log2 of the number of productive unique sequences and then subtracted from one. For each patient and control, public and private clones were evaluated within the 100 most prevalent clones. Clones were defined as Susac-specific when absent from the healthy and MS cohorts, from about 970 published viral clones and from other ImmuneACCESS disease sequences. TCRdb handled the public reads itself, with Q25 trimming in fastp and clone calling in MiXCR, and kept productive beta chains. A single entry per CDR3 protein holds the most common genes and DNA from its merged rows. The V and J calls come from TCRdb's annotation, not from the publication. The sample table holds a few hundred thousand distinct CDR3 sequences, of which 95% were seen once. The biggest ten clones account for 0.095% of the sample.

Overall study results and their limits: The number of individuals in the TCR sequencing and HLA analysis was acknowledged as relatively small.

Sequenced material: CD4+ T cells from PBMCs. The chain links TRBV12-3 or TRBV12-4 with TRBJ2-1, with the D gene not clear enough to name. This sequence was found in a human donor with multiple sclerosis. The CDR3 has the sequence CASSATQITTKFF. The nucleotide sequence reads as follows: TGTGCCAGCAGTGCTACCCAAATAACGACAAAGTTCTTC.